This T cell receptor beta chain was documented in a study of cytomegalovirus exposure and HLA in healthy donors. Background on the study: A later analysis reported the 120 or so validation repertoires used the same platform as the roughly 700 first-cohort repertoires.

The repertoire was sequenced with immunoSEQ multiplex PCR; TCRdb's copy has only in-frame clones and lacks some. Of under 250,000 clones in the sample, around 87% were seen once. Trimming took 0 bases from V and 0 from J, leaving 10 bases between them. The CDR3 loop spans 16 amino acids. Germline V gene data show CDR1 as SGDLS and CDR2 as YYNGEE. This TCR derives from a woman aged 18 to 35 in good health and CMV-seropositive. V and J are TRBV9 and TRBJ1-3, with D unresolved. The specimen sequenced was PBMCs. CDR3 bases: TGTGCCAGCAGCGTAGCTAGAGGAGTCTCTGGAAACACCATATATTTT. It encodes CASSVARGVSGNTIYF. The full variable domain, its missing parts supplied by reference TRBV9 and TRBJ1-3, is DSGVTQTPKHLITATGQRVTLRCSPRSGDLSVYWYQQSLDQGLQFLIQYYNGEERAKGNILERFSAQQFPDLHSELNLSSLELGDSALYFCASSVARGVSGNTIYFGEGSWLTVV.